This TCR beta chain was found in a study of CD8+CD57+ T cells in acquired aplastic anemia. About the study: Mean DNA quantity obtained from sorted CD4+ and CD8+ cells was about 3.2 ug.

All sequencing subjects had displayed CD8+CD57+ cell expansion on flow cytometry. Everyone among the patients had severe acquired aplastic anemia. Patients were therapy-naive when their blood was sampled. Genomic DNA, serving as template, underwent TCR beta VDJ and CDR3 profiling. TCRdb ran MiXCR on the reads and lists one entry per CDR3 protein. The profile covers under 350,000 distinct CDR3 sequences, with approximately 58% appearing a single time and roughly 1.3% taken by the ten largest. This clonotype was picked up many times. The V gene's germline CDR1 is SGHDN and CDR2 FVKESK. The CDR3 sequence is 16 residues long. V shed 4 bases and J shed 2 bases, with 15 bases lying between them.

The sequence derives from a human donor with aplastic anemia. V gene TRBV14 combines with J gene TRBJ2-1, with TRBD1 as a possible D gene (5 bases). Specimen: sorted CD4+, CD8+, or CD8+CD57+ T cells (not recorded which) from PBMCs. Here the CDR3 DNA reads TGTGCCAGCAGCCTCAGAGGTACAGGAGCCTACAATGAGCAGTTCTTC. As protein: CASSLRGTGAYNEQFF.